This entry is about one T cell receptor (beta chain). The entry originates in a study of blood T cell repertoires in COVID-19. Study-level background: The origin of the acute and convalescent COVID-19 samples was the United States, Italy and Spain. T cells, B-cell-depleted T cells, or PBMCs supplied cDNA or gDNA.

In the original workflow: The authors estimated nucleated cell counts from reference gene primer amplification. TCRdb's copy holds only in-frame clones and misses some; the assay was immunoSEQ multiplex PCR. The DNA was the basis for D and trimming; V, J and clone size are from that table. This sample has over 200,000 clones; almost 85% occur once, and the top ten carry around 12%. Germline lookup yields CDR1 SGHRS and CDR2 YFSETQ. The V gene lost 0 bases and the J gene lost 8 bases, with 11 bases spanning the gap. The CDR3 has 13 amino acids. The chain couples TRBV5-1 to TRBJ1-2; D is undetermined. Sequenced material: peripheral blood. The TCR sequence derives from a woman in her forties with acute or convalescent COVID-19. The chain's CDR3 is CASSLEVRGGYTF. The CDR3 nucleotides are TGCGCCAGCAGCTTGGAGGTCCGAGGAGGCTACACCTTC.